This T cell receptor (beta chain) appears in the sequencing data of a study of T cell responses to AZD1222 COVID-19 vaccine (dated by TCRdb to 2020 to 2023). For the study in its entirety: A total of more than 230 trial participants underwent TCR sequencing, of whom about 210 had received two doses of AZD1222 and about 25 had received two doses of the MenACWY control vaccine. Trial participants were enrolled into age subgroups of 18-55, 56-69 and 70-plus years, which contained around 140, 26 and 57 TCR-sequenced participants, respectively.

The CDR3 regions of human TCRbeta chains were subjected to immunosequencing. In the original analysis: Repertoire TCRs were matched against a reference library of SARS-CoV-2-specific TCRs generated with the MIRA antigen-specificity platform. Breadth was defined as the fraction of unique TCRs that were SARS-CoV-2-associated, and depth was defined as the fraction of total T cells that were SARS-CoV-2-associated. Using the MIRA data, each spike-specific TCR was mapped to the spike region that the TCR reacts to and placed in a CD4 or CD8 class. Log10-transformed breadth and depth values were compared by one-way ANOVA with Sidak's multiple comparisons tests. This immuneACCESS table, as held by TCRdb, lists in-frame sequences with V and J called but not all clones. Of the missing ones, under half trace to an unresolved V gene in checked studies; the others have no known cause. V, J and clone size reflect that table, while D and trimming were determined from the DNA. For this sample there are 70,000 to 95,000 clones; about 89% appear just once. Approximately 10% of the sample belongs to the ten largest clones.

The sample's time point label is to be understood as: about 28 days (+/-7) after the second vaccine dose. AZD1222 recipients whose second dose came at about 4 weeks and those whose second dose came at about 12 weeks were combined into one group, since spike-specific TCR depth and breadth did not differ between the two schedules. Vaccinee samples came from UK trials COV001 and COV002, including a single-blind randomized controlled phase 2/3 trial of AZD1222 (ChAdOx1 nCoV-19) in healthy adults. Trial participant PBMC samples were collected at day 0 and day 28 after the second dose for TCRbeta chain sequencing. What the research found in general, with its limitations: Conclusions about previously exposed vaccinees were limited because only a handful of AZD1222 recipients were SARS-CoV-2 seropositive at baseline. Participants were mostly white British, with more females than males. The authors suggested clonal diversity may have been underestimated. Because no samples from the day 14 peak response were available, repertoires could be characterized only after the peak T cell response. In the small 56-69-year group, the increase in depth fell short of significance, most likely because of low power. The whole spike protein was spanned by vaccine-associated CD4 TCRs, and dominant responses were seen in regions 160-218 and 743-854. Reportedly, close to half of the unique spike-specific TCRs recognized epitopes lying outside the regions that are mutated in the B.1.351 and B.1.1.7 variants. A significant rise in spike-specific TCR breadth and depth was observed after two AZD1222 doses relative to day 0 and relative to MenACWY recipients.

On this clone: Its antigen remains unidentified. Base qualities are not provided; no much larger clone lies one nucleotide away.

V is pruned by 3 bases and J by 0 bases, leaving 2 bases of the junction without a gene match. CDR1 and CDR2 (SGDLS, YYNGEE) derive from the germline V gene. The CDR3 holds 14 amino acids from the cysteine to the phenylalanine. The only DNA kept is the CDR3, 42 bases in frame from the first base. This specimen was peripheral blood, taken 28 days after the second AZD1222 dose. This receptor chain uses TRBV9 and TRBJ1-2; 7 middle bases align to TRBD1. This TCR derives from an adult who received the AZD1222 COVID-19 vaccine. The CDR3 is CASSGGTANYGYTF. The sequenced DNA: TGTGCCAGCAGCGGCGGGACAGCTAACTATGGCTACACCTTC.